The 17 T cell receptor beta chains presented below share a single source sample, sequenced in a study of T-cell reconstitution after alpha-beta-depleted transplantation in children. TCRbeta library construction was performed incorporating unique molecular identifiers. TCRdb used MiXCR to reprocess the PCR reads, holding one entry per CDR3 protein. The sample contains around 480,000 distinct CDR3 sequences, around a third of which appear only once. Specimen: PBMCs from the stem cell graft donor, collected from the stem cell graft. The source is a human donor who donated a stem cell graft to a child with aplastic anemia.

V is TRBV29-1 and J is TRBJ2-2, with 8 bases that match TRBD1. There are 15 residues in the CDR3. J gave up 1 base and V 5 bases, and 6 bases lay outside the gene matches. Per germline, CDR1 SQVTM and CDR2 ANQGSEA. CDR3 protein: CSVSIGTGNTGELFF. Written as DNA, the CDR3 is TGCAGCGTTTCTATCGGGACAGGGAACACCGGGGAGCTGTTTTTT.

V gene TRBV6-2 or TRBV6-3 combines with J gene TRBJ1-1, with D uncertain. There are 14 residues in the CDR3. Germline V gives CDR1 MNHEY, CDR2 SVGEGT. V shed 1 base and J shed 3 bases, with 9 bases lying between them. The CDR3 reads CASSYWQADTEAFF. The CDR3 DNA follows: TGTGCCAGCAGTTACTGGCAGGCAGACACTGAAGCTTTCTTT.

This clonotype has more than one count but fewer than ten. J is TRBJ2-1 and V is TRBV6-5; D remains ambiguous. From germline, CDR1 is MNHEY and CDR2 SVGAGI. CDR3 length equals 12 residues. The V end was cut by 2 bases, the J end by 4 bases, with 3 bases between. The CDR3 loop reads CASSYVYNEQFF. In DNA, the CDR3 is TGTGCCAGCAGTTACGTTTACAATGAGCAGTTCTTC.

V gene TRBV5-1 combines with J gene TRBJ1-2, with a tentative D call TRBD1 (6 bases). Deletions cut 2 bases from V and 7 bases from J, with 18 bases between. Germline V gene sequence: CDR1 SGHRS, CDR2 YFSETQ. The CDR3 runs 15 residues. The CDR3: CASSFIAGGRPGYTF. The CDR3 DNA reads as TGCGCCAGCAGCTTTATTGCCGGGGGCAGGCCTGGCTACACCTTC. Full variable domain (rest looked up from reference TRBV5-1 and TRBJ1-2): KAGVTQTPRYLIKTRGQQVTLSCSPISGHRSVSWYQQTPGQGLQFLFEYFSETQRNKGNFPGRFSGRQFSNSRSEMNVSTLELGDSALYLCASSFIAGGRPGYTFGSGTRLTVV.

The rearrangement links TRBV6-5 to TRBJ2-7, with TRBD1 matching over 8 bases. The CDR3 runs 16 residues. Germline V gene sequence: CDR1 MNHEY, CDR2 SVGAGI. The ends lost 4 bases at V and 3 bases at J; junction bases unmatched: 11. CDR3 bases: TGTGCCAGCAGTTCCCTCGTTACAGGGGGATTCTACGAGCAGTACTTC. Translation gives CASSSLVTGGFYEQYF.

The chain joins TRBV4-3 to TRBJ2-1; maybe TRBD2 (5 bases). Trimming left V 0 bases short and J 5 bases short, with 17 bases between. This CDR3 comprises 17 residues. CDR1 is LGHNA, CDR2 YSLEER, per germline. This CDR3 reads CASSQDPRASKNNEQFF. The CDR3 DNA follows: TGCGCCAGCAGCCAAGACCCGAGGGCCTCCAAGAACAATGAGCAGTTCTTC.

The CDR3 loop is CASSESRGLTDTQYF. The CDR3 nucleotides are TGTGCCAGCAGTGAGTCCAGGGGGCTAACAGATACGCAGTATTTT. The chain carries TRBV6-1 and TRBJ2-3, with 8 bases matching TRBD1. The CDR3 consists of 15 residues. The germline CDR1 and CDR2 sequences are MNHNS and SASEGT. V was clipped by 3 bases and J by 3 bases; unmatched bases: 5.

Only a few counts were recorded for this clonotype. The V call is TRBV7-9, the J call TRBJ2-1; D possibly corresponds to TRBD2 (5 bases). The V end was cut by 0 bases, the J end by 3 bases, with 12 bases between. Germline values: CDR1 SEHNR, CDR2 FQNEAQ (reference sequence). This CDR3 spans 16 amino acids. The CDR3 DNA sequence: TGTGCCAGCAGCTTAGCGCCCTCGGGGAGCTACAATGAGCAGTTCTTC. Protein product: CASSLAPSGSYNEQFF.

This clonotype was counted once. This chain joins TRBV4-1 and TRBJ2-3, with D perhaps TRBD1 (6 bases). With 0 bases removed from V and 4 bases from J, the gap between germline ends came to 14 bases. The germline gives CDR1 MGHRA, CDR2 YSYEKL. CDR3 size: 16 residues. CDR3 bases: TGCGCCAGCAGCCAAGAGGGGTCCAACAGGGCAGATACGCAGTATTTT. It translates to CASSQEGSNRADTQYF.

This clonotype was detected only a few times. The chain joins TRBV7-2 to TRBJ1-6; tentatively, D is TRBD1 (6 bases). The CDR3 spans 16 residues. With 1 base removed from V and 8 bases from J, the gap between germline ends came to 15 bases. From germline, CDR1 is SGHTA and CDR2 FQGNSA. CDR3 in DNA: TGTGCCAGCAGCTTAGGGGTGGGGGACAATTATTCACCCCTCCACTTT. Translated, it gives CASSLGVGDNYSPLHF.

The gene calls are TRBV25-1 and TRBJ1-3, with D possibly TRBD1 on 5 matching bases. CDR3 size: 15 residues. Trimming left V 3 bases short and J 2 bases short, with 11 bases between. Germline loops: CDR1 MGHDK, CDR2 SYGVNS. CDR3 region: CASSEGGAAGNTIYF. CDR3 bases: TGTGCCAGCAGTGAGGGAGGGGCGGCTGGAAACACCATATATTTT.

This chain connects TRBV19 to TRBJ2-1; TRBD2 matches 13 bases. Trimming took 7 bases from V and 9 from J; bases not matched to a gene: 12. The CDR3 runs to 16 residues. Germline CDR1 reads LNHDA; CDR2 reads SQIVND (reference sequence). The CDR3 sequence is CASTNGLAGAKIEQFF. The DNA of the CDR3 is TGTGCCAGTACCAATGGACTAGCGGGAGCTAAAATTGAGCAGTTCTTC.

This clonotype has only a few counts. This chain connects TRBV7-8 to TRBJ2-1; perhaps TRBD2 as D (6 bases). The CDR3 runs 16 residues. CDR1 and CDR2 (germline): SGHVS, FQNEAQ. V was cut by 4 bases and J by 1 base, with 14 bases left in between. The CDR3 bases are TGTGCCAGCAGCTCCTTCGGGAGAGGGTCCTACAATGAGCAGTTCTTC. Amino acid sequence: CASSSFGRGSYNEQFF.

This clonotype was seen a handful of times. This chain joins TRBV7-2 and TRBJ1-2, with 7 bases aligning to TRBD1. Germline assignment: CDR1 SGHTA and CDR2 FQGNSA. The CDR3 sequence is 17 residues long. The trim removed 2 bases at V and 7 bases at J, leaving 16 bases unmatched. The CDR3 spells CASSLRATGAAYGGYTF. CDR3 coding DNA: TGTGCCAGCAGCTTAAGGGCTACAGGGGCCGCGTATGGTGGCTACACCTTC. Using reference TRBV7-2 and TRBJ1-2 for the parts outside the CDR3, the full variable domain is GAGVSQSPSNKVTEKGKDVELRCDPISGHTALYWYRQSLGQGLEFLIYFQGNSAPDKSGLPSDRFSAERTGGSVSTLTIQRTQQEDSAVYLCASSLRATGAAYGGYTFGSGTRLTVV.

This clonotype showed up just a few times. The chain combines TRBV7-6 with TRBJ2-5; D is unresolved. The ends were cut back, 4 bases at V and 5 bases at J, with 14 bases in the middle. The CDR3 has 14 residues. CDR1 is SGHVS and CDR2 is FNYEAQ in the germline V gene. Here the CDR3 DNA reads TGTGCCAGCAGCTGGACGGTGAAAATGGAGACCCAGTACTTC. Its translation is CASSWTVKMETQYF.

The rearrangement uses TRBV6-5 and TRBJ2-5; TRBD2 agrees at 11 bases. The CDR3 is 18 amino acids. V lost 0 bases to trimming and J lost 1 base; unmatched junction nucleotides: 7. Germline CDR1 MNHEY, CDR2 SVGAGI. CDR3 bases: TGTGCCAGCAGTTACTCGTTGGCTAGCGGGAGGTCCCAAGAGACCCAGTACTTC. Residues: CASSYSLASGRSQETQYF.

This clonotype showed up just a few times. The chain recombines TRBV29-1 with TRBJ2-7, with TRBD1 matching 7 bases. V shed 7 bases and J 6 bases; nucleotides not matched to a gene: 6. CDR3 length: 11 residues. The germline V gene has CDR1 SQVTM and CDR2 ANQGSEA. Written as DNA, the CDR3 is TGCAGCGCTGGTTGGGACAGCGAGCAGTACTTC. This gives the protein CSAGWDSEQYF.